This T cell receptor beta chain emerged from a study of cytomegalovirus exposure and HLA in healthy donors. The study's findings and limits: When presence/absence was analysed, sequencing depth was taken to be roughly uniform across donors. Solely CMV serostatus was available to characterize immune exposure. Later work found that TCR association rates differed between HLA loci; DRB1 had the most and HLA-C the fewest.

This CDR3 region has 17 residues. Germline V CDR1 and CDR2: LNHDA, SQIVND (reference sequence). Trimming at V came to 5 bases and at J to 0 bases, leaving 10 bases not matched to a gene. This clone was counted a few times. Its specificity is not known. Use of 60 Vbeta and 13 Jbeta primers characterized the PCR. Clones were read by immunoSEQ multiplex PCR, and TCRdb kept only the in-frame ones, dropping some. The table lists around 100,000 clones, over 55% of them singletons. This TCR derives from a woman younger than 35 in good health and CMV-seropositive. The sequenced sample consisted of PBMCs. The rearrangement uses TRBV19 and TRBJ1-1, with 9 bases matching TRBD1. CDR3 bases: TGTGCCAGTAGTTCGAAAGGGACAGGGACCATGAACACTGAAGCTTTCTTT. Protein: CASSSKGTGTMNTEAFF. Together with reference TRBV19 and TRBJ1-1, the CDR3 gives the full variable domain: DGGITQSPKYLFRKEGQNVTLSCEQNLNHDAMYWYRQDPGQGLRLIYYSQIVNDFQKGDIAEGYSVSREKKESFPLTVTSAQKNPTAFYLCASSSKGTGTMNTEAFFGQGTRLTVV.